Listed here is a single T cell receptor beta chain. The data are from a study of T-cell memory formation after mild COVID-19. Using constant-segment primers, 5'RACE produced TCR alpha and TCR beta cDNA libraries carrying sample barcodes and UMIs. Via MiXCR, TCRdb re-called the 5' RACE reads, giving one row per CDR3 protein. The sample has some 490,000 distinct CDR3 sequences, roughly 18% seen once; the top ten hold over 9%. This receptor was identified in an adult woman who had mild COVID-19 (a few samples of this study predate the infection). Cell type and time point are not known. Sequencing was carried out using PBMCs or a T cell subset sorted from them (not recorded which).

CDR3 amino acids: CASSSSGGASYNEQFF. CDR3 coding DNA: TGTGCCAGCAGTTCCAGCGGGGGGGCATCCTACAATGAGCAGTTCTTC. The rearrangement uses TRBV9 and TRBJ2-1; TRBD2 aligns across 10 bases. Germline V lookup: CDR1 SGDLS, CDR2 YYNGEE. The V segment lost 5 bases and the J segment 1 base; nucleotides outside the gene matches: 6. This CDR3 is 16 amino acids long. The variable domain in full, with the rest retrieved from reference TRBV9 and TRBJ2-1, is DSGVTQTPKHLITATGQRVTLRCSPRSGDLSVYWYQQSLDQGLQFLIQYYNGEERAKGNILERFSAQQFPDLHSELNLSSLELGDSALYFCASSSSGGASYNEQFFGPGTRLTVL.